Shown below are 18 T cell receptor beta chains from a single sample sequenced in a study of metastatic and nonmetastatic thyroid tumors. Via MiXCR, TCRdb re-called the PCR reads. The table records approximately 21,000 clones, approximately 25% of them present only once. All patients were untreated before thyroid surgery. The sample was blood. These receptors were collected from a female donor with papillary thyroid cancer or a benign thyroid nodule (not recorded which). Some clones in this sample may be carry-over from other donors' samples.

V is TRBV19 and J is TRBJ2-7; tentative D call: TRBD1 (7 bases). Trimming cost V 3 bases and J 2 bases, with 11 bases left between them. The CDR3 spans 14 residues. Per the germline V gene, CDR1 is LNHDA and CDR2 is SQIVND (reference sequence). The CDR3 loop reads CASSIQGGTYEQYF. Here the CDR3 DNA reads TGTGCCAGTAGTATCCAGGGGGGAACCTACGAGCAGTACTTC.

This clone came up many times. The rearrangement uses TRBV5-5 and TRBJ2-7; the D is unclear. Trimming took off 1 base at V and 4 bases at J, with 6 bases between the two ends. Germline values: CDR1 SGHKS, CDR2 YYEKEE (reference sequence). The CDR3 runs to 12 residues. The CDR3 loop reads CASSLSQYEQYF. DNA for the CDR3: TGTGCCAGCAGCTTGAGTCAGTACGAGCAGTACTTC.

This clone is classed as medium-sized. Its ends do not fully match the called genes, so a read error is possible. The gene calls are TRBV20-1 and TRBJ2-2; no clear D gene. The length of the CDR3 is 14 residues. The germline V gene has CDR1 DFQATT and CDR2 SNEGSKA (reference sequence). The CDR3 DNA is TGCAGTGCAAGAGAACACGCGAACACCGGGGAGCTGTTTTTT. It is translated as CSAREHANTGELFF.

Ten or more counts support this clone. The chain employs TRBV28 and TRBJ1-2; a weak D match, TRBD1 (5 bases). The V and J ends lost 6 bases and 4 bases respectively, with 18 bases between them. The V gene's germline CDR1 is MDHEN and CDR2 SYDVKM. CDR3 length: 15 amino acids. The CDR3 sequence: CASSPGGGLGYGYTF. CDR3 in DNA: TGTGCCAGCAGCCCTGGGGGGGGACTTGGCTATGGCTACACCTTC.

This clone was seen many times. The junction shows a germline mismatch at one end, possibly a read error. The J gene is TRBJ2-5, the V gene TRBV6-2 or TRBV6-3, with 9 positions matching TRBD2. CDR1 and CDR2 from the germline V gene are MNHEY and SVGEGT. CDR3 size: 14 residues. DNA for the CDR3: TGTGCCAGCAGCAGACTAGCGGAAGTTCTCAGGTCCGTCTTC. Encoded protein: CASSRLAEVLRSVF.

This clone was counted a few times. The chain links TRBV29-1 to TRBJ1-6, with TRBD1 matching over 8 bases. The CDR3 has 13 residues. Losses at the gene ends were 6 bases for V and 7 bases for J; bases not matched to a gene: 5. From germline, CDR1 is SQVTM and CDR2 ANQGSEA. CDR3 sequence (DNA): TGCAGCGTAGGACAGGGAGGAAATTCACCCCTCCACTTT. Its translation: CSVGQGGNSPLHF.

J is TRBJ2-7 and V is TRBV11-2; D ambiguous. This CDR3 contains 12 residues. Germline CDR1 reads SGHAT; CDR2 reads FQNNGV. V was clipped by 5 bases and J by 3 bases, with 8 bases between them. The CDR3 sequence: CASSPTSYEQYV. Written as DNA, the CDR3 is TGTGCCAGCAGCCCCACAAGCTACGAGCAGTACGTC.

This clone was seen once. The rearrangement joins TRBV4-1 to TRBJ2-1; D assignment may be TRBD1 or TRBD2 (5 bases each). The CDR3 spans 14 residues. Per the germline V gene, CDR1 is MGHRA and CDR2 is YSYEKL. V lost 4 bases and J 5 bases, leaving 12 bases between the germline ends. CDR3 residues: CASSPQETNNEQFF. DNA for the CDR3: TGCGCCAGCAGCCCACAGGAGACTAACAATGAGCAGTTCTTC.

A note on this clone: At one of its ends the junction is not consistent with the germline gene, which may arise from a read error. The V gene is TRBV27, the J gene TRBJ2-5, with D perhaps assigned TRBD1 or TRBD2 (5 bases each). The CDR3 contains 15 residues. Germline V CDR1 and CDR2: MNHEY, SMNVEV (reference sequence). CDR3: CDSSLGTGSAETQYF. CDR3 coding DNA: TGTGACAGCAGTTTAGGGACGGGGAGCGCAGAGACCCAGTACTTC.

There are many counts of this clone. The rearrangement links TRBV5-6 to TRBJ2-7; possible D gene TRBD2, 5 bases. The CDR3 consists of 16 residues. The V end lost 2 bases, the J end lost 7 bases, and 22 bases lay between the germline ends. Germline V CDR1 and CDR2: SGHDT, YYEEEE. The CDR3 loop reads CASSFLRAPGVGEQYF. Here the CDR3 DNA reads TGTGCCAGCAGCTTTTTACGTGCCCCCGGGGTGGGAGAGCAGTACTTC.

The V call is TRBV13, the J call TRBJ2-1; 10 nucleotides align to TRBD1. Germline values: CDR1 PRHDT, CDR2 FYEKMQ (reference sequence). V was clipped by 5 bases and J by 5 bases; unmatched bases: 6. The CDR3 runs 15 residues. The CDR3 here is CASSPGTGDDNEQFF. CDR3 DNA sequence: TGTGCCAGCAGCCCTGGGACAGGGGACGACAATGAGCAGTTCTTC. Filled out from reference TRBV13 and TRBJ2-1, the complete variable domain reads AAGVIQSPRHLIKEKRETATLKCYPIPRHDTVYWYQQGPGQDPQFLISFYEKMQSDKGSIPDRFSAQQFSDYHSELNMSSLELGDSALYFCASSPGTGDDNEQFFGPGTRLTVL.

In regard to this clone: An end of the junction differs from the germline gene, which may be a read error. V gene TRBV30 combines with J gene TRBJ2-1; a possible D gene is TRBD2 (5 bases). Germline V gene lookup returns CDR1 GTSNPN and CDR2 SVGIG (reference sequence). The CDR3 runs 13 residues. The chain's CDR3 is CAWSPSSYNELVF. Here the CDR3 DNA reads TGTGCCTGGAGCCCTAGCTCCTACAATGAGCTGGTCTTC.

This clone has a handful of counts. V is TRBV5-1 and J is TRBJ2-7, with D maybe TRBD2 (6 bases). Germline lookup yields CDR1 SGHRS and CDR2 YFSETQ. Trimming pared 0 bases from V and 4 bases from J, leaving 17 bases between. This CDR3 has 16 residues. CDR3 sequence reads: CASSLGGKGRQYEQYF. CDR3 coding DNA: TGCGCCAGCAGCTTGGGGGGCAAGGGGAGGCAATACGAGCAGTACTTC.

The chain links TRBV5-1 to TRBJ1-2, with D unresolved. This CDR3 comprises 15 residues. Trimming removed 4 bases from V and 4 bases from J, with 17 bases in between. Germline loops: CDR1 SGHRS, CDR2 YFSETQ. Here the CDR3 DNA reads TGCGCCAGCAGCCCGACCGCGGCTATCGTCTATGGCTACACCTTC. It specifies CASSPTAAIVYGYTF. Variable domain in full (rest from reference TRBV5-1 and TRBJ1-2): KAGVTQTPRYLIKTRGQQVTLSCSPISGHRSVSWYQQTPGQGLQFLFEYFSETQRNKGNFPGRFSGRQFSNSRSEMNVSTLELGDSALYLCASSPTAAIVYGYTFGSGTRLTVV.

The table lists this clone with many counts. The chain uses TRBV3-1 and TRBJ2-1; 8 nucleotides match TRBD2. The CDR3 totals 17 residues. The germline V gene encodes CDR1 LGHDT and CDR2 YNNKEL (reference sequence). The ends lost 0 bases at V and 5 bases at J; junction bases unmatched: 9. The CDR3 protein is CASSQEAGRGPNNEQFF. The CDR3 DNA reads TGTGCCAGCAGCCAAGAGGCCGGGAGGGGACCCAACAATGAGCAGTTCTTC.

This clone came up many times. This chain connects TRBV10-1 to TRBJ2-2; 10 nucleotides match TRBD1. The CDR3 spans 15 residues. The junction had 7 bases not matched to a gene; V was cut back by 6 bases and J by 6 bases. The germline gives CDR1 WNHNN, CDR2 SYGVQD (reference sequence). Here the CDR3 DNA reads TGCGCCAGCAGGAGAGACAGGGGGCTTGCCGGGGAGCTGTTTTTT. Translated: CASRRDRGLAGELFF.

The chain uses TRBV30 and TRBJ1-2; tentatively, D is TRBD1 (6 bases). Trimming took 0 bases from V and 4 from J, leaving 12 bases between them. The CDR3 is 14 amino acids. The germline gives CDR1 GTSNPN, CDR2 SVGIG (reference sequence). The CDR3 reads CAWSVLTGTYGYTF. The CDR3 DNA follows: TGTGCCTGGAGTGTACTGACAGGCACCTATGGCTACACCTTC.

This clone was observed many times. The CDR3 DNA is TGTGCCAGCAGCTCTAGGGGGGGGCAAAATGAGCAGTTCTTC. Translated, it gives CASSSRGGQNEQFF. The rearrangement joins TRBV6-2 or TRBV6-3 to TRBJ2-1, with D possibly being TRBD2 (7 bases). With 6 bases removed from V and 7 bases from J, the gap between germline ends came to 16 bases. The CDR3 extends over 14 amino acids. Germline CDR1 MNHEY, CDR2 SVGEGT.